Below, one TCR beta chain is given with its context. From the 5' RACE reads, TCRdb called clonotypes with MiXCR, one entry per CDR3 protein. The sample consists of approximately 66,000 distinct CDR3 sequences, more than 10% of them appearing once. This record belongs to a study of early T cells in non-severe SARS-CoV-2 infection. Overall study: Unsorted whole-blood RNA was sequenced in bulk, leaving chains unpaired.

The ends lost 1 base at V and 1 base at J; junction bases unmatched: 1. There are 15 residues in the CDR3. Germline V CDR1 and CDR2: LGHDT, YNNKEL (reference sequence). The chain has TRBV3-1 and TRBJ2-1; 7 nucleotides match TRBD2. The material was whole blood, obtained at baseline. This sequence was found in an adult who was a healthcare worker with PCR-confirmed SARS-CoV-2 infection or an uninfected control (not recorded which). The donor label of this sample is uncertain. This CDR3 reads CASSQGRGSYNEQFF. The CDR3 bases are TGTGCCAGCAGCCAAGGGCGGGGGTCCTACAATGAGCAGTTCTTC.